The next 27 T cell receptor beta chains were all read from a single sample in a study of blood T cell repertoires in COVID-19. The method was immunoSEQ multiplex PCR; TCRdb's version includes in-frame clones alone and lacks a portion of them. In the table there are approximately 110,000 clones, under 90% of which are singletons. The sequencing sample was made of peripheral blood. The source is a man older than 75 with acute or convalescent COVID-19.

This rearrangement joins TRBV7-2 to TRBJ1-2; 7 bases are shared with TRBD1. The CDR3 is 16 amino acids. The V segment lost 0 bases and the J segment 0 bases; nucleotides outside the gene matches: 4. The germline V gene has CDR1 SGHTA and CDR2 FQGNSA. The CDR3 sequence: CASSLAGDSANYGYTF. The CDR3 region has the DNA TGTGCCAGCAGCTTAGCGGGGGACAGTGCTAACTATGGCTACACCTTC.

This clone came up once. V is TRBV27 and J is TRBJ2-7; TRBD1 aligns across 7 bases. The CDR3 is 14 residues long. Trimming at V came to 8 bases and at J to 0 bases, leaving 7 bases not matched to a gene. In germline, CDR1 is MNHEY, CDR2 SMNVEV (reference sequence). The CDR3 nucleotides are TGTGCCAGCCAGGGGGACCCCGGCTCCTACGAGCAGTACTTC. It encodes CASQGDPGSYEQYF.

This rearrangement joins TRBV18 to TRBJ1-2, with 9 bases that match TRBD1. CDR3 size: 14 residues. Germline lookup yields CDR1 KGHSH and CDR2 LQKENI. Germline trimming cut 2 bases from V and 8 bases from J; bases unmatched to any gene: 6. This CDR3 is CASSPGGTGNGYTF. In DNA form, the CDR3 reads TGTGCCAGCTCACCAGGGGGGACAGGGAACGGCTACACCTTC.

DNA for the CDR3: TGTGCCAGCAGTTTCTCAGGGTCCTCCTCTTACTATGGCTACACCTTC. Translated: CASSFSGSSSYYGYTF. The V and J genes are TRBV28 and TRBJ1-2, with D possibly matching TRBD1 (5 bases). This CDR3 has 16 amino acids. Germline V CDR1 and CDR2: MDHEN, SYDVKM. V lost 3 bases and J 3 bases, leaving 17 bases between the germline ends.

The chain recombines TRBV5-1 with TRBJ2-3; 11 bases agree with TRBD1. This CDR3 spans 16 amino acids. The germline CDR1 and CDR2 sequences are SGHRS and YFSETQ. J gave up 4 bases and V 4 bases, and 8 bases lay outside the gene matches. This chain's CDR3 is CASSKGTGGSADTQYF. Here the CDR3 DNA reads TGCGCCAGCAGCAAGGGGACAGGGGGAAGCGCAGATACGCAGTATTTT.

The CDR3 sequence is CAISESEAGAYEQFF. The CDR3 DNA reads TGTGCCATCAGTGAGTCGGAGGCCGGAGCTTATGAGCAGTTCTTC. The V call is TRBV10-3, the J call TRBJ2-1; the D gene is possibly TRBD2 (5 bases). Trimming took 0 bases from V and 8 from J, leaving 14 bases between them. The CDR3 has 15 residues. In germline, CDR1 is ENHRY, CDR2 SYGVKD.

The chain couples TRBV9 to TRBJ2-1, with D possibly being TRBD1 (6 bases). Germline V gene lookup returns CDR1 SGDLS and CDR2 YYNGEE. The CDR3 spans 15 residues. Trimming removed 4 bases at V and 1 base at J, with 12 bases between. The CDR3: CASSPLGGSYNEQFF. CDR3 DNA sequence: TGTGCCAGCAGCCCGTTAGGGGGATCCTACAATGAGCAGTTCTTC.

The J gene is TRBJ1-6, the V gene TRBV5-4; weak D call: TRBD1 (6 bases). The germline V gene encodes CDR1 SGHNT and CDR2 YYREEE (reference sequence). There are 14 residues in the CDR3. Trimming pared 4 bases from V and 6 bases from J, leaving 11 bases between. CDR3 DNA sequence: TGTGCCAGCAGCCCCAGGGGTGGTAATTCACCCCTCCACTTT. It yields the protein CASSPRGGNSPLHF. Based on the CDR3 plus reference TRBV5-4 and TRBJ1-6, the full variable domain is ETGVTQSPTHLIKTRGQQVTLRCSSQSGHNTVSWYQQALGQGPQFIFQYYREEENGRGNFPPRFSGLQFPNYSSELNVNALELDDSALYLCASSPRGGNSPLHFGNGTRLTVT.

The sample holds a few counts of this clone. V gene TRBV18 combines with J gene TRBJ2-1, with 10 bases that match TRBD1. CDR3 size: 18 residues. V lost 6 bases, J lost 6 bases, and 17 bases stayed unmatched. Germline V lookup: CDR1 KGHSH, CDR2 LQKENI. CDR3 sequence (DNA): TGTGCCAGCTCGCCGATGCGAACCGGGACAGGGGAATTCAATGAGCAGTTCTTC. This translates into CASSPMRTGTGEFNEQFF.

This chain uses TRBV18 with TRBJ1-2; no clear D. The germline V gene encodes CDR1 KGHSH and CDR2 LQKENI. This CDR3 spans 13 amino acids. V gave up 1 base and J gave up 5 bases, with 8 bases separating them. The CDR3 loop is CASSPQSEYGYTF. The CDR3 DNA sequence: TGTGCCAGCTCACCACAGAGCGAGTATGGCTACACCTTC.

This clone came up a few times. The chain uses TRBV27 and TRBJ2-2; D is perhaps TRBD1 (6 bases). Germline V lookup: CDR1 MNHEY, CDR2 SMNVEV (reference sequence). The CDR3 loop spans 14 amino acids. Trimming took 8 bases from V and 0 from J, leaving 10 bases between them. CDR3 nucleotide sequence: TGTGCCAGCCGTCAGGGGCCGAACACCGGGGAGCTGTTTTTT. Translating it yields CASRQGPNTGELFF.

V gene TRBV6-5 combines with J gene TRBJ1-2; the match to TRBD1 covers 11 bases. V lost 6 bases to trimming and J lost 6 bases; unmatched junction nucleotides: 3. CDR1 is MNHEY, CDR2 SVGAGI, per germline. CDR3 length: 13 residues. CDR3 protein: CASRGTGGNGYTF. CDR3 bases: TGTGCCAGCAGAGGGACAGGGGGAAATGGCTACACCTTC.

In its sample, this clone was seen once. The chain couples TRBV10-3 to TRBJ1-3; D unresolved. The CDR3 spans 13 residues. Trimming removed 4 bases from V and 1 base from J, with 5 bases in between. The V gene's germline CDR1 is ENHRY and CDR2 SYGVKD. In nucleotides, the CDR3 is TGTGCCATCAGTGGGCAATCTGGAAACACCATATATTTT. The encoded protein is CAISGQSGNTIYF.

V gene TRBV28 combines with J gene TRBJ1-2; 11 bases are shared with TRBD1. CDR3 length equals 15 residues. The germline gives CDR1 MDHEN, CDR2 SYDVKM. The trim removed 5 bases at V and 1 base at J, leaving 3 bases unmatched. The CDR3 sequence is CASSGTGGGNYGYTF. The CDR3 DNA reads as TGTGCCAGCAGTGGGACAGGGGGAGGTAACTATGGCTACACCTTC.

The chain has TRBV6-5 and TRBJ2-7; 7 positions agree with TRBD1. Trimming at V came to 5 bases and at J to 1 base, leaving 8 bases not matched to a gene. Germline V gene data show CDR1 as MNHEY and CDR2 as SVGAGI. The CDR3 sequence is 15 residues long. The CDR3 loop reads CASSLRDRFSYEQYF. The CDR3 DNA is TGTGCCAGCAGTCTCCGGGACAGATTTTCCTACGAGCAGTACTTC.

The chain links TRBV9 to TRBJ1-2; TRBD1 might be the D (6 bases). The CDR3 totals 15 residues. Trimming left V 0 bases short and J 7 bases short, with 16 bases between. Germline V gene data show CDR1 as SGDLS and CDR2 as YYNGEE. As DNA, the CDR3 is TGTGCCAGCAGCGTAGGCAGCAGGGGAAGGCGTGGCTACACCTTC. It translates to CASSVGSRGRRGYTF.

The chain employs TRBV18 and TRBJ1-1; maybe TRBD1 (5 bases). Trimming shortened V by 5 bases and J by 10 bases, and 17 bases separated the two germline ends. This CDR3 region has 13 residues. The germline CDR1 and CDR2 sequences are KGHSH and LQKENI. The CDR3 loop is CASSGMQGRGAFF. The CDR3 DNA follows: TGTGCCAGCTCAGGGATGCAGGGTCGCGGAGCTTTCTTT. Together with reference TRBV18 and TRBJ1-1, the CDR3 gives the full variable domain: NAGVMQNPRHLVRRRGQEARLRCSPMKGHSHVYWYRQLPEEGLKFMVYLQKENIIDESGMPKERFSAEFPKEGPSILRIQQVVRGDSAAYFCASSGMQGRGAFFGQGTRLTVV.

The chain recombines TRBV5-1 with TRBJ2-1; 9 positions match TRBD2. The length of the CDR3 is 12 residues. V gave up 5 bases and J gave up 7 bases; unmatched junction bases: 1. CDR1 and CDR2 (germline): SGHRS, YFSETQ. CDR3: CASRREGNEQFF. The DNA of the CDR3 is TGCGCCAGCAGGCGGGAGGGAAATGAGCAGTTCTTC.

The chain employs TRBV28 and TRBJ2-1; 7 nucleotides align to TRBD1. The V gene's germline CDR1 is MDHEN and CDR2 SYDVKM. The CDR3 loop spans 16 amino acids. Trimming removed 4 bases from V and 3 bases from J; junction bases left unmatched: 9. The CDR3 sequence: CASSSSGTVNYNEQFF. The CDR3 DNA reads as TGTGCCAGCAGTTCATCCGGGACAGTAAACTACAATGAGCAGTTCTTC.

V gene TRBV5-1 combines with J gene TRBJ2-3, with TRBD2 identical over 9 bases. Looked up from germline, CDR1 is SGHRS and CDR2 is YFSETQ. Germline trimming cut 2 bases from V and 1 base from J; bases unmatched to any gene: 5. CDR3 size: 16 residues. In DNA, the CDR3 is TGCGCCAGCAGCTTAATACTAGCGGGCCGCACAGATACGCAGTATTTT. This sequence encodes CASSLILAGRTDTQYF.

The chain combines TRBV14 with TRBJ2-2; 7 nucleotides line up with TRBD1. The CDR3 loop spans 16 amino acids. Germline V CDR1 and CDR2: SGHDN, FVKESK. The trim removed 4 bases at V and 3 bases at J, leaving 8 bases unmatched. CDR3 bases: TGTGCCAGCAGCCGCCGGACAGGAAGAGACACCGGGGAGCTGTTTTTT. As protein: CASSRRTGRDTGELFF.

This chain links TRBV29-1 with TRBJ2-1; 12 bases match TRBD2. V was pared by 1 base and J by 8 bases, with 6 bases of the junction left unmatched. The CDR3 consists of 15 residues. Germline V gene lookup returns CDR1 SQVTM and CDR2 ANQGSEA. CDR3 in amino acids: CSVEGTSGIRDEQFF. The CDR3 DNA reads as TGCAGCGTTGAAGGGACTAGCGGGATACGGGATGAGCAGTTCTTC.

The chain recombines TRBV2 with TRBJ2-1; 8 bases map to TRBD2. The CDR3 spans 15 residues. The germline V gene has CDR1 SNHLY and CDR2 FYNNEI. V trimming: 2 bases; J trimming: 4 bases; junction bases outside the gene matches: 4. The CDR3 sequence is CASSELSGSYNEQFF. The CDR3 DNA follows: TGTGCCAGCAGTGAATTAAGCGGGAGTTACAATGAGCAGTTCTTC.

The table lists this clone with a count of one. The V call is TRBV5-1, the J call TRBJ2-2, with 9 bases aligning to TRBD1. V was clipped by 3 bases and J by 5 bases; unmatched bases: 20. This CDR3 has 20 amino acids. The germline CDR1 and CDR2 sequences are SGHRS and YFSETQ. CDR3 DNA sequence: TGCGCCAGCAGCTCTGGGGGCGTTTGGACAGGGGCAAGCGGGACCGGGGAGCTGTTTTTT. Encoded protein: CASSSGGVWTGASGTGELFF.

The rearrangement uses TRBV7-9 and TRBJ1-1; D gene ambiguous. The CDR3 runs 14 residues. Trimming removed 1 base at V and 2 bases at J, with 8 bases between. Germline CDR1 and CDR2: SEHNR and FQNEAQ (reference sequence). The CDR3 here is CASSLEAANTEAFF. The CDR3 DNA reads as TGTGCCAGCAGCTTAGAGGCGGCTAACACTGAAGCTTTCTTT.

This chain connects TRBV7-9 to TRBJ2-4, with TRBD2 matching 9 bases. The CDR3 totals 17 residues. Germline V CDR1 and CDR2: SEHNR, FQNEAQ (reference sequence). The junction had 10 bases not matched to a gene; V was cut back by 5 bases and J by 2 bases. The CDR3 DNA reads as TGTGCCAGCAGCCTTTTTTTAGCGGGAGATACCAAAAACATTCAGTACTTC. Protein product: CASSLFLAGDTKNIQYF.

This sequence joins TRBV29-1 and TRBJ1-2; TRBD1 might be the D (6 bases). This CDR3 comprises 13 residues. Germline loops: CDR1 SQVTM, CDR2 ANQGSEA. Between the trimmed V and J ends, which lost 7 bases and 6 bases, there was a span of 18 bases. CDR3 loop: CSALQGTRDGYTF. CDR3 DNA: TGCAGCGCTTTGCAGGGGACGCGGGATGGCTACACCTTC.